This entry lists 9 T cell receptor beta chains sequenced from one sample in a study of T cell repertoires in aging, cancer and after chemotherapy. Amplification of TCR beta used genomic DNA extracted from peripheral blood. Multiplex touch-down PCR with TRB-A/B primers amplified rearranged V-D-J TRB sequences. A single record per CDR3 protein comes from TCRdb applying MiXCR to the multiplex PCR reads. The table shows roughly 6,300 distinct CDR3 sequences, with roughly 37% occurring only once. Sequencing was performed on blood. The receptors stem from a human donor in good health.

CDR3 sequence (DNA): TGTGCCAGCAGCTCGGGCTCGGGGGCCTACAATGAGCAGTTCTTC. The encoded protein is CASSSGSGAYNEQFF. The V and J genes are TRBV19 and TRBJ2-1, with D tentatively TRBD2 (6 bases). Germline CDR1 LNHDA, CDR2 SQIVND (reference sequence). This CDR3 comprises 15 residues. Trimming cost V 9 bases and J 2 bases, with 17 bases left between them.

This chain joins TRBV19 and TRBJ1-5; D is undetermined. This CDR3 has 10 residues. CDR1 LNHDA and CDR2 SQIVND come from the germline V gene (reference sequence). V was cut by 11 bases and J by 2 bases, with 4 bases left in between. As DNA, the CDR3 is TGTGCCGCGGGCAATCAGCCCCAGCATTTT. Translation: CAAGNQPQHF.

The chain's CDR3 is CATSRDPAGEQFF. In DNA, the CDR3 is TGTGCCACCAGCAGAGATCCCGCAGGGGAGCAGTTCTTC. The chain employs TRBV15 and TRBJ2-1, with D tentatively TRBD1 (5 bases). V lost 0 bases and J 10 bases, leaving 10 bases between the germline ends. Per the germline V gene, CDR1 is LNHNV and CDR2 is YYDKDF (reference sequence). The CDR3 consists of 13 residues.

By share, this clonotype counts as medium-sized. V gene TRBV19 combines with J gene TRBJ2-2; D possibly corresponds to TRBD1 (6 bases). This CDR3 has 15 residues. CDR1 LNHDA and CDR2 SQIVND come from the germline V gene (reference sequence). With 5 bases removed from V and 0 bases from J, the gap between germline ends came to 10 bases. The CDR3 reads CASSSWGPNTGELFF. The CDR3, as DNA: TGTGCCAGTAGTTCCTGGGGGCCGAACACCGGGGAGCTGTTTTTT.

This clonotype has more than one count but fewer than ten. The chain has TRBV27 and TRBJ2-1, with D unclear. The CDR3 is 12 residues long. The V end was cut by 0 bases, the J end by 15 bases, with 12 bases between. Germline CDR1 reads MNHEY; CDR2 reads SMNVEV (reference sequence). The CDR3 protein is CASSLSGRDPFF. Here the CDR3 DNA reads TGTGCCAGCAGTTTATCGGGCAGAGATCCGTTCTTC.

V usage is TRBV7-9 and J usage is TRBJ2-1; 7 positions match TRBD1. The V and J ends lost 4 bases and 2 bases, in that order; junction bases with no gene match: 8. Germline V gene sequence: CDR1 SEHNR, CDR2 FQNEAQ (reference sequence). This CDR3 region has 16 residues. CDR3 nucleotide sequence: TGTGCCAGCAGCTCACCCGGGACAGACCCCTACAATGAGCAGTTCTTC. Encoded protein: CASSSPGTDPYNEQFF.

The rearrangement links TRBV12-3 or TRBV12-4 to TRBJ2-6; either TRBD1 or TRBD2 may supply D (5 bases each). The CDR3 is 15 amino acids. V lost 6 bases, J lost 4 bases, and 13 bases lay in between. CDR3: CASSRGVSGANVLTF. For the CDR3, the DNA is TGTGCCAGCAGCCGAGGGGTTTCCGGGGCCAACGTCCTGACTTTC.

The chain is built from TRBV18 and TRBJ2-2; no clear D gene. The V gene lost 4 bases and the J gene lost 0 bases, with 3 bases spanning the gap. CDR1 is KGHSH and CDR2 is LQKENI in the germline V gene. The length of the CDR3 is 13 residues. The CDR3 sequence: CASSQSNTGELFF. CDR3 sequence (DNA): TGTGCCAGCTCACAATCGAACACCGGGGAGCTGTTTTTT.

The rearrangement links TRBV5-6 to TRBJ1-2; TRBD1 aligns across 8 bases. V lost 5 bases, J lost 3 bases, and 3 bases stayed unmatched. The CDR3 has 13 residues. Per germline, CDR1 SGHDT and CDR2 YYEEEE. DNA for the CDR3: TGTGCCAGCAGACCGGGACAGGACTATGGCTACACCTTC. It yields the protein CASRPGQDYGYTF.